Following are 22 T cell receptor beta chains from one sample sequenced in a study of blood T cell repertoires in COVID-19. TCRdb's table, derived via immunoSEQ multiplex PCR, lists solely in-frame clones and lacks some. The data hold 90,000 or so clones, with 65% to 90% observed a single time. Sequenced sample: peripheral blood. The origin of the receptors is a man between 60 and 70 years old with acute or convalescent COVID-19.

This clone was seen only once. The V gene is TRBV10-3, the J gene TRBJ2-2; 8 bases agree with TRBD1. CDR1 is ENHRY and CDR2 is SYGVKD in the germline V gene. Trimming cost V 5 bases and J 2 bases; bases outside gene matches: 4. The CDR3 loop spans 15 amino acids. The CDR3: CAISPGTGNTGELFF. CDR3 DNA: TGTGCCATCAGTCCCGGGACAGGAAACACCGGGGAGCTGTTTTTT.

Notes on this clone: This sample also contains other DNA sequences that code for the same CDR3. The J gene is TRBJ2-7, the V gene TRBV18, with TRBD2 matching 9 bases. The CDR3 extends over 15 amino acids. Germline CDR1 is KGHSH and CDR2 is LQKENI. V trimming: 6 bases; J trimming: 7 bases; junction bases outside the gene matches: 13. The CDR3 bases are TGTGCCAGCTCCCCGCGGGCTAGCGGGAATAATGAGCAGTACTTC. Encoded protein: CASSPRASGNNEQYF.

Only one count was recorded for this clone. The rearrangement uses TRBV11-2 and TRBJ1-2; TRBD1 might be the D (6 bases). The V gene's germline CDR1 is SGHAT and CDR2 FQNNGV. The CDR3 has 13 amino acids. Trimming pared 5 bases from V and 6 bases from J, leaving 13 bases between. CDR3 nucleotides: TGTGCCAGCAGCACGGACAGAGTCAATGGCTACACCTTC. Amino acids: CASSTDRVNGYTF.

The chain combines TRBV14 with TRBJ1-2; 7 bases are a match to TRBD1. This CDR3 region has 15 residues. The ends lost 1 base at V and 8 bases at J; junction bases unmatched: 10. Germline V gene data show CDR1 as SGHDN and CDR2 as FVKESK. For the CDR3, the DNA is TGTGCCAGCAGCCAAGTGATGGCAGGGGGATGGGGCTACACCTTC. The encoded protein is CASSQVMAGGWGYTF.

V is TRBV11-2 and J is TRBJ2-3, with 8 positions matching TRBD1. The V gene's germline CDR1 is SGHAT and CDR2 FQNNGV. CDR3 length: 15 residues. The V gene end was trimmed by 4 bases and the J gene end by 5 bases; junction bases not matched to a gene: 8. CDR3 sequence (DNA): TGTGCCAGCAGCTCGACAGGGGTTTTTAAAGATACGCAGTATTTT. It translates to CASSSTGVFKDTQYF. Supplemented by reference TRBV11-2 and TRBJ2-3, the full variable domain reads EAGVAQSPRYKIIEKRQSVAFWCNPISGHATLYWYQQILGQGPKLLIQFQNNGVVDDSQLPKDRFSAERLKGVDSTLKIQPAKLEDSAVYLCASSSTGVFKDTQYFGPGTRLTVL.

The chain is built from TRBV15 and TRBJ2-7, with 7 bases identical to TRBD1. The CDR3 loop spans 13 amino acids. The trim removed 3 bases at V and 4 bases at J, leaving 3 bases unmatched. Germline V CDR1 and CDR2: LNHNV, YYDKDF (reference sequence). CDR3 protein: CATSRYRGYEQYF. Here the CDR3 DNA reads TGTGCCACCAGCAGGTACAGGGGTTACGAGCAGTACTTC.

The chain combines TRBV11-3 with TRBJ2-2; D is perhaps TRBD2 (6 bases). V was clipped by 1 base and J by 8 bases, with 11 bases between them. The CDR3 covers 14 residues. Germline V gene lookup returns CDR1 SGHNT and CDR2 YENEEA. CDR3 DNA sequence: TGTGCCAGCAGCTTAGCCCGAAGCGGGGGGGAGCTGTTTTTT. Translation: CASSLARSGGELFF.

The J gene is TRBJ1-2, the V gene TRBV11-2, with 11 bases matching TRBD1. CDR1 SGHAT and CDR2 FQNNGV come from the germline V gene. The CDR3 is 15 amino acids. The V segment lost 5 bases and the J segment 3 bases; nucleotides outside the gene matches: 5. The CDR3 spells CASSTGQGAYYGYTF. The CDR3 nucleotides are TGTGCCAGCAGCACTGGACAGGGGGCCTACTATGGCTACACCTTC.

This chain links TRBV13 with TRBJ2-3; 8 bases map to TRBD2. This CDR3 contains 18 residues. V shed 2 bases and J 5 bases; nucleotides not matched to a gene: 15. Germline values: CDR1 PRHDT, CDR2 FYEKMQ (reference sequence). CDR3 bases: TGTGCCAGCAGCTTACGCAACCGCGGGGGGACTTCTCTAGATACGCAGTATTTT. It is translated as CASSLRNRGGTSLDTQYF.

V gene TRBV7-2 combines with J gene TRBJ2-5, with a possible D match to TRBD1 (6 bases). The CDR3 runs 14 residues. V dropped 1 base and J dropped 5 bases, with 11 bases sitting between them. Germline assignment: CDR1 SGHTA and CDR2 FQGNSA. DNA of the CDR3: TGTGCCAGCAGCTTAGGGGGGCGGCTTGAGACCCAGTACTTC. This codes for CASSLGGRLETQYF.

V is TRBV14 and J is TRBJ1-6, with 7 bases identical to TRBD1. CDR3 length: 17 residues. The germline V gene encodes CDR1 SGHDN and CDR2 FVKESK. The trim removed 3 bases at V and 1 base at J, leaving 6 bases unmatched. The CDR3 loop is CASSQVQGGSYNSPLHF. For the CDR3, the DNA is TGTGCCAGCAGCCAGGTCCAGGGGGGATCCTATAATTCACCCCTCCACTTT. Complete variable domain (other parts from reference TRBV14 and TRBJ1-6): EAGVTQFPSHSVIEKGQTVTLRCDPISGHDNLYWYRRVMGKEIKFLLHFVKESKQDESGMPNNRFLAERTGGTYSTLKVQPAELEDSGVYFCASSQVQGGSYNSPLHFGNGTRLTVT.

This chain connects TRBV5-1 to TRBJ2-1; the D is unclear. This CDR3 has 17 residues. Trimming took 2 bases from V and 0 from J, leaving 15 bases between them. Germline V CDR1 and CDR2: SGHRS, YFSETQ. In nucleotides, the CDR3 is TGCGCCAGCAGCTTTGATTTGGCGACAAGCTCCTACAATGAGCAGTTCTTC. Its protein product is CASSFDLATSSYNEQFF.

V gene TRBV2 combines with J gene TRBJ2-1, with 9 bases aligning to TRBD1. From germline, CDR1 is SNHLY and CDR2 FYNNEI. The CDR3 has 14 amino acids. The trim removed 3 bases at V and 6 bases at J, leaving 3 bases unmatched. This CDR3 reads CASSERQGVNEQFF. CDR3 sequence (DNA): TGTGCCAGCAGTGAGAGACAGGGGGTCAATGAGCAGTTCTTC. Complete variable domain (other parts from reference TRBV2 and TRBJ2-1): EPEVTQTPSHQVTQMGQEVILRCVPISNHLYFYWYRQILGQKVEFLVSFYNNEISEKSEIFDDQFSVERPDGSNFTLKIRSTKLEDSAMYFCASSERQGVNEQFFGPGTRLTVL.

This clone was observed a single time. Here the CDR3 reads CASSLYGSTGELFF. CDR3 DNA sequence: TGTGCCAGCAGCTTATACGGGAGCACCGGGGAGCTGTTTTTT. The chain employs TRBV7-8 and TRBJ2-2; D is possibly TRBD2 (6 bases). This CDR3 region has 14 residues. Germline CDR1 is SGHVS and CDR2 is FQNEAQ. Between the trimmed V and J ends, which lost 2 bases and 4 bases, there was a span of 8 bases.

V usage is TRBV12-3 or TRBV12-4 and J usage is TRBJ1-1; D might be TRBD1 (5 bases). The CDR3 extends over 13 amino acids. The V end was cut by 5 bases, the J end by 3 bases, with 10 bases between. This chain's CDR3 is CASSHGADTEAFF. The CDR3 coding sequence is TGTGCCAGCAGTCATGGGGCGGACACTGAAGCTTTCTTT.

V and J are TRBV12-2 and TRBJ2-2; TRBD2 is the table's D call and was not checked against the DNA. TRBV12-2 constitutes a pseudogene. This CDR3 is built from 17 residues. The CDR3 nucleotides are TGTGCAAGTCGTTGGACTAGCGGGGGGCCGGGGACCGGGGAGCTGTTTTTT. It encodes CASRWTSGGPGTGELFF.

The V and J genes are TRBV7-2 and TRBJ1-2; D gene ambiguous. CDR3 length: 14 amino acids. The ends were cut back, 2 bases at V and 1 base at J, with 8 bases in the middle. Germline CDR1 is SGHTA and CDR2 is FQGNSA. The DNA for the CDR3 is TGTGCCAGCAGCTTACAGAAAGTTAACTATGGCTACACCTTC. Amino acid sequence: CASSLQKVNYGYTF.

V usage is TRBV20-1 and J usage is TRBJ1-3, with D hard to call. The CDR3 is made up of 14 amino acids. V dropped 3 bases and J dropped 0 bases, with 9 bases sitting between them. Germline-derived CDR1 and CDR2 are DFQATT and SNEGSKA (reference sequence). CDR3 in DNA: TGCAGTGCTAGTCCCTCGAGCTCTGGAAACACCATATATTTT. Residues: CSASPSSSGNTIYF.

This chain links TRBV9 with TRBJ2-3; maybe TRBD2 (6 bases). V gave up 0 bases and J gave up 7 bases, with 9 bases separating them. Germline lookup yields CDR1 SGDLS and CDR2 YYNGEE. The CDR3 extends over 13 amino acids. In DNA form, the CDR3 reads TGTGCCAGCAGCGTAGGGACTACCCATACGCAGTATTTT. It specifies CASSVGTTHTQYF.

The genes are TRBV27 and TRBJ1-1; TRBD1 matches 9 bases. Germline V CDR1 and CDR2: MNHEY, SMNVEV (reference sequence). This CDR3 spans 15 amino acids. The trim removed 7 bases at V and 1 base at J, leaving 7 bases unmatched. CDR3 bases: TGTGCCAGCACCAGGTGGGGACAGGGGAACACTGAAGCTTTCTTT. This translates into CASTRWGQGNTEAFF.

J is TRBJ1-6 and V is TRBV3-1 (or the pseudogene TRBV3-2); no clear D. CDR3 size: 13 residues. Germline V gene data show CDR1 as LGHDT and CDR2 as YNNKEL (reference sequence). Deletions cut 0 bases from V and 8 bases from J, with 5 bases between. CDR3 in amino acids: CASSQEQDSPLHF. DNA for the CDR3: TGTGCCAGCAGCCAAGAGCAGGATTCACCCCTCCACTTT.

V and J are TRBV5-1 and TRBJ2-1, with 13 bases fitting TRBD2. V was clipped by 5 bases and J by 10 bases; unmatched bases: 6. This CDR3 comprises 14 residues. Germline assignment: CDR1 SGHRS and CDR2 YFSETQ. The DNA of the CDR3 is TGCGCCAGCAGAGGACTAGCGGGAGATGGGGAGCAGTTCTTC. Translating it yields CASRGLAGDGEQFF.